This TCR beta chain was retrieved from a study of regulatory T cells in long-lasting Graves disease (dated by TCRdb to 2020 to 2022). As for the study more broadly: Newly diagnosed Graves' disease patients had taken antithyroid drugs for less than 3 months. Persistent Graves' disease patients were compared with newly diagnosed Graves' disease patients by peripheral blood TCR sequencing and RNA sequencing. The study was conducted in China and was registered as a clinical trial. A total of 35 or so samples were covered by TCR sequencing, comprising approximately 13 persistent and some 20 newly diagnosed Graves' disease patients. Points the paper makes about the study in general: TRBV28, TRBJ1-2 and TRBJ2-5 were preferentially used in persistent disease, while TRBV20-1 and TRBJ2-1 were favored in newly diagnosed disease. The authors acknowledged the small sample size as a limitation that may reduce accuracy. Compared with newly diagnosed patients, persistent Graves' disease patients had lower TCR Shannon entropy and fewer highly expanded clones, which suggests clonal expansion. Sequencing and analysis were restricted to the TCR beta chain. Only peripheral blood was studied, because thyroid tissue, the primary lesion, was inaccessible. Patients with persistent disease shared more public clonotypes (about 3,000) than newly diagnosed patients did (approximately 990).

What this sample's time point label stands for: newly diagnosed GD, antithyroid drugs for less than 3 months. For both TCR sequencing and RNA sequencing, RNA was extracted from PBMCs using TRIzol. The diagnosis of Graves' disease followed American Thyroid Association guidelines. Recruitment of patients was carried out at an endocrinology department in Xi'an, China. Each patient gave about 10 milliliters of peripheral blood, collected in an EDTA anticoagulant tube. Ficoll Paque Plus density gradient separation was used to isolate PBMCs, and no further T cell sorting was performed. RNA quality was checked with an Agilent 2100 Bioanalyzer and agarose gel, and concentration with a NanoDrop 2000. This clonotype was counted between two and nine times. Its recognized antigen is unknown. Given a much more abundant clone one base away, this may be a read error. The cysteine opens and the phenylalanine closes a CDR3 of 16 amino acids. This entry keeps only the CDR3 DNA: 48 bases, framed from base 1. Trimming takes 5 bases off V and 3 bases off J; junction bases not matched to a gene: 10.

The receptor library was made with multiplex PCR. The run used an Illumina HiSeq 4000. CDR3 regions were amplified by Arm-PCR with iRepertoire HTBI primers to construct TCR beta libraries. PCR products were gel purified before sequencing. The original pipeline was this. Gene usage analysis of CDR3 amino acid clonotypes used the 60 to 80 TRBV and fewer than 15 TRBJ segments found across samples. Filtered high-quality paired reads were merged into contigs using COPE and FqMerger. BLAST was used to align contigs to the IMGT TRBV, TRBD and TRBJ reference genes, and CDR3 was defined following IMGT. Highly expanded clones were defined as clonotypes with a frequency above 0.1%. Repertoire diversity was measured by Shannon entropy, and V-J evenness by the Gini coefficient. A clonotype was considered public if more than one individual shared it. TCRdb passed the public sequencing reads through fastp at Q25 and MiXCR, retaining productive beta sequences. CDR3 protein duplicates are merged, each entry listing the most common genes and DNA. These V and J calls rely on TCRdb rather than the paper's analysis. Present in this sample are 550,000 or so distinct CDR3 sequences, around 11% of which were seen just once. The ten largest clones capture roughly 8.9% of the sample.

This same sample was also taken into another study, of T cells in Graves' hyperthyroidism and ophthalmopathy. As the second study states: Graves' hyperthyroidism was defined as stable when no progression to ophthalmopathy occurred over 18 months of follow-up. Hyperthyroidism patients were aged 18 to 65 years and newly diagnosed, with disease duration of less than 2 months. The study excluded patients with uncontrolled infections, other autoimmune diseases, pregnancy or lactation. Clinical symptoms, serum thyroxine and TRAb, thyroid ultrasound, and orbital computed tomography formed the basis for the diagnoses. For the first round of RT-PCR on the TCR CDR3, the HTBI primer set was used together with the Qiagen OneStep RT-PCR kit. Most expanded thyroid clonotypes (frequency above 0.001) were also found in blood, which suggests that blood repertoires may mirror thyroid immune responses. In cross-validation, a model built on a 13 V-J signature told ophthalmopathy apart from stable hyperthyroidism with just under 90% sensitivity and about 81% specificity, and in testing the same model reached 80%/75%. In validation, the model predicted progression to ophthalmopathy a median of roughly six months before onset, with about 70% sensitivity and 72.22% specificity. TCR V-J signatures able to tell the groups apart were searched for in a discovery cohort of 90 to 100 patients, of whom fewer than 45 had Graves' ophthalmopathy and 57 had stable Graves' hyperthyroidism. Prospective prediction of ophthalmopathy was tested in an independent validation cohort consisting of 18 hyperthyroidism patients and approximately 16 patients who later progressed to ophthalmopathy. The approximately 90 discovery patients were divided at random into training and test sets in a 7:3 ratio. Thyroid tissue and blood T-cell repertoires from roughly 6 Graves' hyperthyroidism patients were also compared in the study. After sampling, hyperthyroidism patients received methimazole starting at 30 mg daily, and ophthalmopathy patients received high-dose intravenous methylprednisolone. A second multiplex PCR round built the libraries, followed by size selection and purification. Sequencing of the libraries was done on an Illumina HiSeq2000 using paired-end 100 bp reads. SOAPnuke was used to process the raw data, with reads discarded if the reads contained adapters or uncalled bases, had a mean Phred below 15, or lacked an exact constant-primer or identifier match. High-quality paired reads were merged with COPE v1.2.5, and unique nucleotide sequences were defined as clonotypes. MiTCR v1.1 was used to align the clonotypes against IMGT TRBV, TRBD and TRBJ reference segments. Analysis was restricted to V-J combinations with a frequency above 0.0001, which covered approximately 99% of repertoires. A TCS score was defined as the ratio of F50 (clonal expansion) to E x V (chaos), with BLOSUM62-based TCRdist applied between CDR3 peptides within each V-J. Welch's t-statistics and random forest reduced some 510 V-J features to 13, which were used in a naive Bayes classifier (R e1071). No statistical method was used to set the sample size in advance, and investigators knew the group allocation. TCR Vbeta CDR3 sequencing of 130 to 150 peripheral blood samples (over 40 ophthalmopathy, roughly 72 hyperthyroidism and some 17 progressor patients) is reported in the paper.

The TCR sequence derives from a woman in her twenties or thirties with Graves disease. Donor details come from another sample of the same person, matched by shared clones. Sequenced here: peripheral blood mononuclear cells (PBMCs), sampled at new diagnosis, from a patient treated with antithyroid drugs. The V and J segments used are TRBV12-3 or TRBV12-4 and TRBJ2-3, with TRBD1 matching 8 junction bases. The bases read TGTGCCAGCAGTATCACGGCCGGGACAGGAACAGATACGCAGTATTTT. Translated, this is CASSITAGTGTDTQYF.